The 20 T cell receptor beta chains below all came from one sample that was sequenced in a study of OX40 agonist ivuxolimab in advanced cancers. Here immunoSEQ multiplex PCR was the method, and the copy in TCRdb shows in-frame clones only, minus some. Here the sample spans 65,000 to 100,000 clones, roughly 87% being singletons. The material was CD4+ or CD8+ T cells sorted from blood, obtained in a trial of the OX40 agonist ivuxolimab. Receptor source: an adult with an advanced solid tumor such as melanoma, head and neck, liver or kidney cancer.

The chain uses TRBV28 and TRBJ2-1; weak D call: TRBD2 (5 bases). Germline assignment: CDR1 MDHEN and CDR2 SYDVKM. The V end lost 3 bases, the J end lost 10 bases, and 13 bases lay between the germline ends. CDR3 length: 13 amino acids. CDR3 loop: CASSFGIPPEQFF. CDR3 bases: TGTGCCAGCAGTTTCGGGATCCCACCCGAGCAGTTCTTC. The full variable domain, in which reference TRBV28 and TRBJ2-1 provide the parts outside the CDR3, is DVKVTQSSRYLVKRTGEKVFLECVQDMDHENMFWYRQDPGLGLRLIYFSYDVKMKEKGDIPEGYSVSREKKERFSLILESASTNQTSMYLCASSFGIPPEQFFGPGTRLTVL.

The genes are TRBV18 and TRBJ1-5; 9 bases line up with TRBD1. Germline CDR1 reads KGHSH; CDR2 reads LQKENI. The CDR3 runs to 16 residues. The junction had 7 bases not matched to a gene; V was cut back by 3 bases and J by 4 bases. As DNA, the CDR3 is TGTGCCAGCTCACCTTCAAGCGGACAGGGGAATCAGCCCCAGCATTTT. Translating gives CASSPSSGQGNQPQHF.

The chain is built from TRBV7-2 and TRBJ1-3; D remains unclear. Trimming stripped 3 bases from V and 3 bases from J, with 9 bases between. Germline CDR1 is SGHTA and CDR2 is FQGNSA. This CDR3 spans 14 amino acids. The CDR3 here is CASSFNDLGNTIYF. The CDR3 DNA is TGTGCCAGCAGCTTTAACGATCTTGGAAACACCATATATTTT.

The gene calls are TRBV12-5 and TRBJ1-1; D is possibly TRBD1 (6 bases). Germline V CDR1 and CDR2: LGHNT, FRNRAP. Trimming pared 7 bases from V and 0 bases from J, leaving 12 bases between. There are 14 residues in the CDR3. CDR3 in amino acids: CASAGDIMNTEAFF. DNA of the CDR3: TGTGCTAGTGCCGGGGACATCATGAACACTGAAGCTTTCTTT. The entire variable domain, with the rest obtained from reference TRBV12-5 and TRBJ1-1, is as follows: DARVTQTPRHKVTEMGQEVTMRCQPILGHNTVFWYRQTMMQGLELLAYFRNRAPLDDSGMPKDRFSAEMPDATLATLKIQPSEPRDSAVYFCASAGDIMNTEAFFGQGTRLTVV.

The table lists this clone with a count of one. This rearrangement joins TRBV2 to TRBJ1-5; D is undetermined. CDR1 is SNHLY and CDR2 is FYNNEI in the germline V gene. V was trimmed by 8 bases and J by 0 bases, leaving 11 bases between them. The CDR3 has 14 amino acids. CDR3 sequence: CASAEEYSNQPQHF. The CDR3 DNA sequence: TGTGCCAGCGCAGAGGAGTATAGCAATCAGCCCCAGCATTTT.

V usage is TRBV11-3 and J usage is TRBJ1-1; D gene uncertain. Germline CDR1 reads SGHNT; CDR2 reads YENEEA. The CDR3 consists of 13 residues. V was shortened by 5 bases and J by 3 bases, with 10 bases between the two germline ends. This CDR3 reads CASSPTPYTEAFF. The CDR3 nucleotides are TGTGCCAGCAGCCCAACCCCTTACACTGAAGCTTTCTTT.

This sequence joins TRBV30 and TRBJ2-6; no definite D call. The CDR3 runs 14 residues. V lost 1 base and J 0 bases, leaving 4 bases between the germline ends. In germline, CDR1 is GTSNPN, CDR2 SVGIG (reference sequence). In DNA, the CDR3 is TGTGCCTGGAGTGGTATCTCTGGGGCCAACGTCCTGACTTTC. This encodes CAWSGISGANVLTF. Full variable domain (rest looked up from reference TRBV30 and TRBJ2-6): SQTIHQWPATLVQPVGSPLSLECTVEGTSNPNLYWYRQAAGRGLQLLFYSVGIGQISSEVPQNLSASRPQDRQFILSSKKLLLSDSGFYLCAWSGISGANVLTFGAGSRLTVL.

J is TRBJ1-1 and V is TRBV6-5; D remains ambiguous. The germline V gene has CDR1 MNHEY and CDR2 SVGAGI. The CDR3 spans 11 residues. The V and J ends lost 6 bases and 4 bases respectively, with 6 bases between them. The CDR3, as DNA: TGTGCCAGCAGGACACCCACTGAAGCTTTCTTT. As protein: CASRTPTEAFF.

The J gene is TRBJ2-5, the V gene TRBV5-1, with D uncertain. Trimming left V 3 bases short and J 5 bases short, with 14 bases between. This CDR3 has 14 residues. Germline V gene data show CDR1 as SGHRS and CDR2 as YFSETQ. The CDR3 region has the DNA TGCGCCAGCAGCTCCTATCCAACCACGGAGACCCAGTACTTC. This encodes CASSSYPTTETQYF.

The J gene is TRBJ1-2, the V gene TRBV2; 8 bases line up with TRBD1. Germline V gene data show CDR1 as SNHLY and CDR2 as FYNNEI. The CDR3 has 14 amino acids. Trimming took 6 bases from V and 2 from J; bases not matched to a gene: 5. The CDR3: CASSDRQGNYGYTF. The CDR3 nucleotides read TGTGCCAGCAGCGATAGACAGGGGAACTATGGCTACACCTTC.

This chain links TRBV4-1 with TRBJ2-7; TRBD1 aligns across 7 bases. V shed 5 bases and J 2 bases; nucleotides not matched to a gene: 6. CDR3 length: 14 residues. Germline CDR1 and CDR2: MGHRA and YSYEKL. CDR3 residues: CASSEIDRAYEQYF. DNA of the CDR3: TGCGCCAGCAGCGAAATCGACAGGGCCTACGAGCAGTACTTC.

The gene calls are TRBV5-4 and TRBJ2-3; 13 nucleotides line up with TRBD2. The V gene's germline CDR1 is SGHNT and CDR2 YYREEE (reference sequence). CDR3 size: 16 residues. V trimming: 5 bases; J trimming: 4 bases; junction bases outside the gene matches: 7. CDR3 coding DNA: TGTGCCAGCAGTCCCCGACTAGCGGGGGGTTCAGATACGCAGTATTTT. It specifies CASSPRLAGGSDTQYF.

This rearrangement joins TRBV14 to TRBJ1-3; D gene ambiguous. Per the germline V gene, CDR1 is SGHDN and CDR2 is FVKESK. Trimming took 5 bases from V and 4 from J, leaving 3 bases between them. CDR3 length: 11 amino acids. The CDR3 protein is CASSSGNTIYF. The CDR3 DNA reads as TGTGCCAGCAGCAGCGGAAACACCATATATTTT.

The rearrangement links TRBV10-2 to TRBJ2-1; no clear D. This CDR3 spans 15 amino acids. Germline V gene data show CDR1 as WSHSY and CDR2 as SAAADI. Trimming took 2 bases from V and 2 from J, leaving 10 bases between them. CDR3 sequence reads: CASSEGGPPYNEQFF. In nucleotides, the CDR3 is TGCGCCAGCAGTGAGGGTGGACCCCCCTACAATGAGCAGTTCTTC.

V usage is TRBV7-3 and J usage is TRBJ1-1; D not certain. The germline CDR1 and CDR2 sequences are SGHTA and FQGTGA. This CDR3 is built from 15 residues. Trimming removed 5 bases from V and 1 base from J, with 14 bases in between. The CDR3 loop is CASSLGSVGNTEAFF. CDR3 in DNA: TGTGCCAGCAGCCTCGGGTCAGTGGGGAACACTGAAGCTTTCTTT.

This clone appeared a single time. The V gene is TRBV27, the J gene TRBJ1-2; the D gene is possibly TRBD1 (6 bases). The CDR3 is 15 residues long. Between the trimmed V and J ends, which lost 6 bases and 4 bases, there was a span of 18 bases. Germline V gene data show CDR1 as MNHEY and CDR2 as SMNVEV (reference sequence). The CDR3, as DNA: TGTGCCAGCAGCCGTCGGGACACCGATATCTATGGCTACACCTTC. The encoded protein is CASSRRDTDIYGYTF.

V is TRBV19 and J is TRBJ1-5; D is perhaps TRBD1 (5 bases). Trimming took 3 bases from V and 5 from J, leaving 14 bases between them. Looked up from germline, CDR1 is LNHDA and CDR2 is SQIVND (reference sequence). This CDR3 region has 15 residues. CDR3 in amino acids: CASSIVGDPYQPQHF. The CDR3 DNA is TGTGCCAGTAGTATCGTGGGGGACCCATATCAGCCCCAGCATTTT.

Written as DNA, the CDR3 is TGTGCCAGCAGGGGACAGAGGAATGAAAAACTGTTTTTT. This encodes CASRGQRNEKLFF. The V and J genes are TRBV6-1 and TRBJ1-4, with 7 bases aligning to TRBD1. The junction had 3 bases not matched to a gene; V was cut back by 6 bases and J by 5 bases. The CDR3 is 13 residues long. Germline loops: CDR1 MNHNS, CDR2 SASEGT.

The chain links TRBV6-6 to TRBJ1-5; no definite D call. With 3 bases removed from V and 7 bases from J, the gap between germline ends came to 16 bases. The CDR3 runs to 15 residues. Looked up from germline, CDR1 is MNHNY and CDR2 is SVGAGI (reference sequence). As DNA, the CDR3 is TGTGCCAGCAGTTATTTGCAACCAAAAAGGCAGCCCCAGCATTTT. This encodes CASSYLQPKRQPQHF.

The rearrangement joins TRBV7-9 to TRBJ1-1, with D perhaps TRBD1 (6 bases). The CDR3 contains 13 residues. The V end was cut by 7 bases, the J end by 0 bases, with 9 bases between. Germline lookup yields CDR1 SEHNR and CDR2 FQNEAQ (reference sequence). For the CDR3, the DNA is TGTGCCAGCACCCCAGGGGTGAACACTGAAGCTTTCTTT. Protein product: CASTPGVNTEAFF.